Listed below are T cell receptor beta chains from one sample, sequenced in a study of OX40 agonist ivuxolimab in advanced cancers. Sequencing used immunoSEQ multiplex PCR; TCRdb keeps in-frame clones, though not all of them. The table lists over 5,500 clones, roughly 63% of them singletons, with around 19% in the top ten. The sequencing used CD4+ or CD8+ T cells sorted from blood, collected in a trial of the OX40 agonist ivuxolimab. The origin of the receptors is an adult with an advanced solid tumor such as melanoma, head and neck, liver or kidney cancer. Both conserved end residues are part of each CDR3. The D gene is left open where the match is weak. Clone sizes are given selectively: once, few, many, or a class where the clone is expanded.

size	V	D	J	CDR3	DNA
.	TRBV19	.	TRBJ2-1	CASRIGANEQFF	TGTGCCAGTAGGATCGGGGCGAATGAGCAGTTCTTC
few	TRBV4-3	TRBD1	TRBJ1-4	CASSQKSGTGAEKLFF	TGCGCCAGCAGCCAAAAATCCGGGACAGGGGCTGAAAAACTGTTTTTT
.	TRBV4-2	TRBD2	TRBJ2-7	CASSQLAGAKYEQYF	TGTGCCAGCAGCCAATTAGCGGGAGCGAAGTACGAGCAGTACTTC
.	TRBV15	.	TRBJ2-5	CATSRDAIGWQETQYF	TGTGCCACCAGCAGAGATGCCATAGGATGGCAAGAGACCCAGTACTTC
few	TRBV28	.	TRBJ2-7	CASSRQHSYEQYF	TGTGCCAGCAGCCGACAGCACTCCTACGAGCAGTACTTC
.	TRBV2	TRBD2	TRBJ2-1	CASSELGTSGGNEQFF	TGTGCCAGCAGTGAATTGGGTACTAGCGGAGGCAATGAGCAGTTCTTC
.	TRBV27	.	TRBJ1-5	CASSPRGGNQPQHF	TGTGCCAGCAGTCCCAGGGGTGGCAATCAGCCCCAGCATTTT
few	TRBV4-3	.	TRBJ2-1	CASSLSMGNEQFF	TGCGCCAGCAGCCTATCAATGGGCAATGAGCAGTTCTTC
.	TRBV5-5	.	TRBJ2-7	CASSIRGEQYF	TGTGCCAGCAGCATCCGCGGGGAGCAGTACTTC
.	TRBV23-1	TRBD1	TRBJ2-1	CASSPRRDRGHNEQFF	TGCGCCAGCAGTCCCCGCCGGGACAGGGGGCATAATGAGCAGTTCTTC
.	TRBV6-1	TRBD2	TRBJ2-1	CASSDSSGSYNEQFF	TGTGCCAGCAGTGACTCGAGCGGGAGCTACAATGAGCAGTTCTTC
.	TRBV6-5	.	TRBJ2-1	CASSRGTDSYNEQFF	TGTGCCAGCAGTAGGGGGACGGATTCCTACAATGAGCAGTTCTTC
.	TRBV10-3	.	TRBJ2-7	CAISEPGLSSYEQYF	TGTGCCATCAGTGAACCGGGACTGTCCTCCTACGAGCAGTACTTC
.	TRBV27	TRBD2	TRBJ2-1	CASSLAGNEQFF	TGTGCCAGCAGTCTAGCGGGAAATGAGCAGTTCTTC
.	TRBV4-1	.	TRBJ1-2	CASSQESPNYGYTF	TGCGCCAGCAGCCAAGAGTCCCCTAACTATGGCTACACCTTC
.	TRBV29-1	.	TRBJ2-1	CSVELGRSRHEQFF	TGCAGCGTAGAGTTAGGACGGTCCCGCCATGAGCAGTTCTTC
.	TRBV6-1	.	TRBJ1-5	CASSEKEEFQPQHF	TGTGCCAGCAGTGAAAAAGAGGAGTTTCAGCCCCAGCATTTT
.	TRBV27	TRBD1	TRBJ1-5	CASSFGTGGQPQHF	TGTGCCAGCAGTTTCGGGACAGGGGGACAGCCCCAGCATTTT
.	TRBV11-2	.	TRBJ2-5	CASSLPLQETQYF	TGTGCCAGCAGCTTACCACTCCAAGAGACCCAGTACTTC